Each of the 4 T cell receptor beta chains below was sequenced from the same sample in a study of T-cell reconstitution after alpha-beta-depleted transplantation in children. Unique molecular identifiers were used in preparing the TCRbeta library. Using its own MiXCR run on the PCR reads, TCRdb lists one record per CDR3 protein. The sample includes hundreds of thousands of distinct CDR3 sequences, 10% to 15% of them seen just once. The sequenced sample was PBMCs, obtained before TCRalphabeta/CD19-depleted stem cell transplant. These receptors all stem from a girl under 10 years old with congenital amegakaryocytic thrombocytopenia, due to receive a stem cell transplant.

This clonotype appeared many times. V and J are TRBV18 and TRBJ2-1, with TRBD2 identical over 7 bases. V gave up 3 bases and J gave up 2 bases; unmatched junction bases: 10. Germline assignment: CDR1 KGHSH and CDR2 LQKENI. The CDR3 totals 17 residues. CDR3 in DNA: TGTGCCAGCTCACCGAACCGACTAGCTGATACCTACAATGAGCAGTTCTTC. Residues: CASSPNRLADTYNEQFF.

This clonotype was seen ten or more times. This sequence joins TRBV7-3 and TRBJ2-5; D not resolved. V was shortened by 1 base and J by 5 bases, with 8 bases between the two germline ends. Germline CDR1 SGHTA, CDR2 FQGTGA. This CDR3 contains 13 residues. CDR3 sequence reads: CASSLNALETQYF. The DNA for the CDR3 is TGTGCCAGCAGCTTAAATGCACTGGAGACCCAGTACTTC.

This clonotype has at least ten counts. V and J are TRBV5-1 and TRBJ2-1, with a tentative D call TRBD2 (7 bases). Germline CDR1 is SGHRS and CDR2 is YFSETQ. V lost 0 bases to trimming and J lost 8 bases, with 12 bases between them. This CDR3 has 14 amino acids. CDR3 sequence reads: CASSLVGGLDEQFF. The DNA of the CDR3 is TGCGCCAGCAGCTTGGTCGGGGGGCTTGATGAGCAGTTCTTC.

In this sample, this clonotype turned up many times. V usage is TRBV12-3 or TRBV12-4 and J usage is TRBJ2-7; 10 bases are a match to TRBD2. The CDR3 totals 16 residues. The junction had 8 bases not matched to a gene; V was cut back by 6 bases and J by 0 bases. In nucleotides, the CDR3 is TGTGCCAGCAGCCGGAAAGGACTAGCGGACTCCTACGAGCAGTACTTC. Translated: CASSRKGLADSYEQYF.